The 28 T cell receptor beta chains below were found in one sample sequenced in a study of blood T cells in healthy people across ages. Then a second PCR, running about 6 to 12 cycles, was carried out with a sample-barcoded 5' primer and a J-beta primer mix. TCRdb recomputed calls from the 5' RACE reads with MiXCR, one row per CDR3 protein. Here the sample spans 600,000 to 850,000 distinct CDR3 sequences, roughly 25% being singletons. This same sample was also part of a study on T cells of mothers and their children.

Sequencing was performed on blood. These receptors were obtained from a boy aged 5-17 years in good health.

This clonotype showed up just a few times. The chain carries TRBV10-3 and TRBJ2-1; 9 bases fit TRBD1. V shed 0 bases and J 7 bases; nucleotides not matched to a gene: 7. This CDR3 comprises 16 residues. In germline, CDR1 is ENHRY, CDR2 SYGVKD. CDR3 in amino acids: CAISESPQGAGNEQFF. In DNA form, the CDR3 reads TGTGCCATCAGTGAGTCGCCACAGGGGGCAGGGAATGAGCAGTTCTTC.

The sample holds one count of this clonotype. This chain links TRBV3-1 with TRBJ1-2; possible D gene TRBD1, 5 bases. V dropped 2 bases and J dropped 4 bases, with 17 bases sitting between them. This CDR3 is 16 amino acids long. The germline V gene has CDR1 LGHDT and CDR2 YNNKEL (reference sequence). This chain's CDR3 is CASSQPGTDPLYGYTF. The CDR3 nucleotides are TGTGCCAGCAGCCAACCCGGGACGGACCCTCTCTATGGCTACACCTTC.

CDR3 sequence: CASSPERDYEQYF. In DNA, the CDR3 is TGCGCCAGCAGCCCCGAGAGAGACTACGAGCAGTACTTC. The chain couples TRBV5-1 to TRBJ2-1; D gene uncertain. The last part of the DNA fits TRBJ2-7 better; the J call may be wrong. Germline CDR1 reads SGHRS; CDR2 reads YFSETQ. This CDR3 region has 13 residues.

The chain joins TRBV11-2 to TRBJ2-1, with a possible D match to TRBD2 (5 bases). The CDR3 is made up of 16 amino acids. Germline lookup yields CDR1 SGHAT and CDR2 FQNNGV. V gave up 4 bases and J gave up 6 bases, with 19 bases separating them. The CDR3 DNA reads as TGTGCCAGCAGCTCCTTTTCCGACACTAGTCTCAATGAGCAGTTCTTC. Translating it yields CASSSFSDTSLNEQFF.

J is TRBJ2-1 and V is TRBV4-2; a possible D gene is TRBD1 (5 bases). The DNA end is more similar to TRBJ2-7, so the J call may be wrong. From germline, CDR1 is LGHNA and CDR2 YNFKEQ. This CDR3 contains 14 residues. This chain's CDR3 is CASSPRDLAYEQYF. The CDR3 nucleotides are TGTGCCAGCAGCCCCAGGGATTTAGCCTACGAGCAGTACTTC.

The table lists this clonotype with a count of one. This chain links TRBV6-5 with TRBJ2-7; 9 positions agree with TRBD1. The V segment lost 4 bases and the J segment 5 bases; nucleotides outside the gene matches: 6. Germline CDR1 and CDR2: MNHEY and SVGAGI. CDR3 length: 14 amino acids. The CDR3 region is CASSSTGGINEQYF. The CDR3 coding sequence is TGTGCCAGCAGTTCTACAGGGGGCATAAACGAGCAGTACTTC.

The rearrangement joins TRBV20-1 to TRBJ1-2; no firm D call. The germline V and J ends were trimmed by 3 bases and 3 bases, with 8 bases remaining between them. This CDR3 has 12 amino acids. Germline assignment: CDR1 DFQATT and CDR2 SNEGSKA (reference sequence). CDR3 sequence (DNA): TGCAGTGCTAGTCCCCCAGACTATGGCTACACCTTC. It codes for CSASPPDYGYTF.

The chain employs TRBV11-2 and TRBJ1-3; 8 bases fit TRBD1. CDR3 length equals 16 residues. J lost 0 bases, V lost 5 bases, and 6 bases had no gene match. Per the germline V gene, CDR1 is SGHAT and CDR2 is FQNNGV. CDR3 nucleotide sequence: TGTGCCAGCAGCGCCTACAGGGGGAACTCTGGAAACACCATATATTTT. It translates to CASSAYRGNSGNTIYF.

J is TRBJ2-6 and V is TRBV5-1; D unresolved. This CDR3 has 17 amino acids. The germline V gene encodes CDR1 SGHRS and CDR2 YFSETQ. V was trimmed by 4 bases and J by 0 bases, leaving 14 bases between them. The DNA of the CDR3 is TGCGCCAGCAGCGAAGAAGGGTATTCCTCTGGGGCCAACGTCCTGACTTTC. It yields the protein CASSEEGYSSGANVLTF.

A word on this clonotype: One junction end does not reproduce the germline sequence, and a read error may be involved. The chain carries TRBV7-7 and TRBJ2-1; possibly TRBD2 for D (5 bases). From germline, CDR1 is SSHAT and CDR2 FNYEAQ (reference sequence). CDR3 length equals 16 residues. The CDR3 spells CASSLDVASSYNEQFF. In DNA, the CDR3 is TGTGCTAGCAGCTTAGATGTAGCGAGCTCCTACAATGAGCAGTTCTTC.

This clonotype was picked up a small number of times. The chain carries TRBV29-1 and TRBJ1-2, with 8 bases aligning to TRBD1. Losses at the gene ends were 7 bases for V and 2 bases for J; bases not matched to a gene: 6. This CDR3 has 13 residues. Per germline, CDR1 SQVTM and CDR2 ANQGSEA. CDR3 sequence (DNA): TGCAGCGCCGAGGGACAGGAGAACTATGGCTACACCTTC. Its protein is CSAEGQENYGYTF.

The chain uses TRBV29-1 and TRBJ2-5; D is ambiguous. Germline-derived CDR1 and CDR2 are SQVTM and ANQGSEA. The CDR3 covers 12 residues. V lost 6 bases, J lost 5 bases, and 13 bases lay in between. The CDR3 sequence is CSVNRIGETQYF. CDR3 DNA sequence: TGCAGCGTCAATCGTATAGGCGAGACCCAGTACTTC.

The chain has TRBV4-3 and TRBJ1-2; D call uncertain. The germline V and J ends were trimmed by 0 bases and 5 bases, with 10 bases remaining between them. The CDR3 has 14 residues. Looked up from germline, CDR1 is LGHNA and CDR2 is YSLEER. CDR3 DNA sequence: TGCGCCAGCAGCCAAGATCGGGGTAGATATGGCTACACCTTC. Translated, it gives CASSQDRGRYGYTF.

This clonotype was found a few times. J is TRBJ2-3 and V is TRBV6-5, with TRBD2 matching 7 bases. This CDR3 region has 15 residues. Trimming removed 5 bases from V and 1 base from J; junction bases left unmatched: 6. Germline CDR1 reads MNHEY; CDR2 reads SVGAGI. The CDR3 nucleotides read TGTGCCAGCAGTCTAGGAGCGGGGCGCACAGATACGCAGTATTTT. This gives the protein CASSLGAGRTDTQYF.

This clonotype has more than one count but fewer than ten. V gene TRBV28 combines with J gene TRBJ2-5, with D possibly matching TRBD1 (5 bases). The last part of the DNA fits TRBJ2-7 better; the J call may be wrong. Germline lookup yields CDR1 MDHEN and CDR2 SYDVKM. The CDR3 covers 11 residues. The CDR3 coding sequence is TGTGCCAGCAAGGGGTTCGACGAGCAGTACTTC. As protein: CASKGFDEQYF.

The V and J genes are TRBV9 and TRBJ2-5; D not certain. Matching the DNA end better, TRBJ2-7 makes the J call doubtful. This CDR3 region has 14 residues. Germline CDR1 SGDLS, CDR2 YYNGEE. The CDR3 spells CASSPSGQAYEQYF. In nucleotides, the CDR3 is TGTGCCAGCAGCCCTTCCGGCCAAGCCTACGAGCAGTACTTC.

The rearrangement links TRBV5-1 to TRBJ1-5; TRBD1 is a possible D gene (5 bases). Germline V lookup: CDR1 SGHRS, CDR2 YFSETQ. CDR3 size: 14 residues. V dropped 9 bases and J dropped 5 bases, with 18 bases sitting between them. The CDR3 reads CANKEGAGDQPQHF. CDR3 in DNA: TGCGCCAACAAGGAAGGGGCCGGGGATCAGCCCCAGCATTTT.

This clonotype was seen more than once but under ten times. J is TRBJ1-2 and V is TRBV12-3 or TRBV12-4; TRBD1 matches at 7 bases. The CDR3 is 14 residues long. The V segment lost 4 bases and the J segment 8 bases; nucleotides outside the gene matches: 10. As DNA, the CDR3 is TGTGCCAGCAGTTCTTGGACAGGTCCTTCCGGCTACACCTTC. It encodes CASSSWTGPSGYTF.

The chain is built from TRBV29-1 and TRBJ1-3, with TRBD1 matching 9 bases. The trim removed 5 bases at V and 4 bases at J, leaving 6 bases unmatched. This CDR3 has 14 amino acids. CDR1 and CDR2 from the germline V gene are SQVTM and ANQGSEA. This chain's CDR3 is CSVSSGTGGNTIYF. In DNA, the CDR3 is TGCAGCGTTTCTTCGGGGACAGGGGGAAACACCATATATTTT.

This clonotype was seen a few times. The chain joins TRBV19 to TRBJ1-2, with D unresolved. The CDR3 covers 12 residues. Germline loops: CDR1 LNHDA, CDR2 SQIVND (reference sequence). V lost 6 bases to trimming and J lost 3 bases, with 8 bases between them. The CDR3 protein is CASSGLDYGYTF. CDR3 DNA: TGTGCCAGTAGCGGATTAGACTATGGCTACACCTTC. Complete variable domain (other parts from reference TRBV19 and TRBJ1-2): DGGITQSPKYLFRKEGQNVTLSCEQNLNHDAMYWYRQDPGQGLRLIYYSQIVNDFQKGDIAEGYSVSREKKESFPLTVTSAQKNPTAFYLCASSGLDYGYTFGSGTRLTVV.

The V gene is TRBV11-2, the J gene TRBJ2-3, with 11 bases matching TRBD2. Germline CDR1 and CDR2: SGHAT and FQNNGV. This CDR3 contains 17 residues. Trimming took 3 bases from V and 2 from J; bases not matched to a gene: 7. The CDR3 region has the DNA TGTGCCAGCAGCTTTCTAGGGACTAGCGGACTCACAGATACGCAGTATTTT. This codes for CASSFLGTSGLTDTQYF.

This clonotype has only a few counts. The rearrangement uses TRBV10-2 and TRBJ2-3; TRBD2 matches at 15 bases. V was clipped by 4 bases and J by 6 bases; unmatched bases: 5. CDR1 is WSHSY, CDR2 SAAADI, per germline. This CDR3 is built from 16 residues. The CDR3 spells CASSGGLAGGPDTQYF. CDR3 coding DNA: TGCGCCAGCAGTGGTGGACTAGCGGGAGGGCCGGATACGCAGTATTTT.

The gene calls are TRBV27 and TRBJ2-1; 11 nucleotides align to TRBD2. Trimming removed 5 bases from V and 4 bases from J; junction bases left unmatched: 7. The CDR3 is 16 amino acids. The germline V gene has CDR1 MNHEY and CDR2 SMNVEV (reference sequence). CDR3 nucleotides: TGTGCCAGCAGTACAGCGGGACTAGCGGTTTACAATGAGCAGTTCTTC. Its protein is CASSTAGLAVYNEQFF.

This clonotype was observed a few times. The chain recombines TRBV7-3 with TRBJ1-6; a weak D match, TRBD1 (5 bases). CDR3 size: 13 residues. Germline V gene data show CDR1 as SGHTA and CDR2 as FQGTGA. Trimming left V 3 bases short and J 10 bases short, with 10 bases between. Here the CDR3 DNA reads TGTGCCAGCAGCTTTTCCAGGGTCTCACCCCTCCACTTT. Translation gives CASSFSRVSPLHF.

This clonotype was seen more than once but under ten times. The V and J genes are TRBV29-1 and TRBJ2-2; the D gene is possibly TRBD2 (6 bases). V lost 2 bases to trimming and J lost 4 bases, with 8 bases between them. CDR1 is SQVTM and CDR2 is ANQGSEA in the germline V gene. The CDR3 is 13 residues long. CDR3 nucleotide sequence: TGCAGCGTTGAAACTAGCTCCACCGGGGAGCTGTTTTTT. This codes for CSVETSSTGELFF.

This clonotype has a count of ten or more. This chain joins TRBV13 and TRBJ2-7, with D unclear. The V gene lost 6 bases and the J gene lost 1 base, with 7 bases spanning the gap. Germline V lookup: CDR1 PRHDT, CDR2 FYEKMQ (reference sequence). The CDR3 runs 12 residues. For the CDR3, the DNA is TGTGCCAGCAGATTGGGGTCCTACGAGCAGTACTTC. As protein: CASRLGSYEQYF.

This clonotype was counted many times. The genes are TRBV25-1 and TRBJ1-2; TRBD1 is a possible D gene (5 bases). The V end was cut by 6 bases, the J end by 8 bases, with 25 bases between. Germline V lookup: CDR1 MGHDK, CDR2 SYGVNS. This CDR3 spans 16 amino acids. CDR3 DNA sequence: TGTGCCAGCAGCTTGAAAGGAGGGACCTGGAGAGAGGGCTACACCTTC. Its protein product is CASSLKGGTWREGYTF.

This chain connects TRBV12-3 or TRBV12-4 to TRBJ2-3; TRBD2 is a possible D gene (5 bases). The CDR3 is 15 amino acids. Trimming took 0 bases from V and 0 from J, leaving 7 bases between them. The CDR3 region has the DNA TGTGCCAGCAGTTTAGCAGCGGATAGCACAGATACGCAGTATTTT. Its protein is CASSLAADSTDTQYF.